One sample yielded the 8 T cell receptor beta chains listed below, sequenced in a study of T cells in Graves' hyperthyroidism and ophthalmopathy. Template material for amplifying TCR beta CDR3 regions consisted of RNA transcripts. Using the HTBI primer set, a first-round RT-PCR was run on the TCR CDR3. TCRdb recomputed calls from the multiplex PCR reads with MiXCR, one row per CDR3 protein. The data show about 480,000 distinct CDR3 sequences, under 15% seen once. Material for sequencing was blood. These receptors were obtained from a woman younger than 30 with Graves' hyperthyroidism.

This chain links TRBV20-1 with TRBJ2-1; 13 positions agree with TRBD2. The CDR3 length is 14 residues. From germline, CDR1 is DFQATT and CDR2 SNEGSKA (reference sequence). J gave up 7 bases and V 5 bases, and 5 bases lay outside the gene matches. In nucleotides, the CDR3 is TGCAGTGCTCCACTAGCGGGAGGGCGTAATGAGCAGTTCTTC. Residues: CSAPLAGGRNEQFF.

This clonotype has only a few counts. V gene TRBV5-1 combines with J gene TRBJ2-2; the D gene is possibly TRBD1 (6 bases). V was pared by 4 bases and J by 6 bases, with 16 bases between. The CDR3 length is 15 residues. Germline assignment: CDR1 SGHRS and CDR2 YFSETQ. CDR3: CASSQKSQGAGELFF. CDR3 coding DNA: TGCGCCAGCAGCCAAAAATCACAGGGAGCCGGGGAGCTGTTTTTT. Drawing the rest from reference TRBV5-1 and TRBJ2-2, the complete variable domain is KAGVTQTPRYLIKTRGQQVTLSCSPISGHRSVSWYQQTPGQGLQFLFEYFSETQRNKGNFPGRFSGRQFSNSRSEMNVSTLELGDSALYLCASSQKSQGAGELFFGEGSRLTVL.

The CDR3 nucleotides are TGTGCCGGCTCGGGACCAACGGACAATGAGCAGTTCTTC. Encoded protein: CAGSGPTDNEQFF. The V call is TRBV6-1, the J call TRBJ2-1, with D possibly called TRBD1 or TRBD2 (5 bases each). This CDR3 region has 13 residues. CDR1 is MNHNS and CDR2 is SASEGT in the germline V gene. Trimming cost V 11 bases and J 5 bases, with 16 bases left between them.

This clonotype was seen at least ten times. The chain is built from TRBV12-3 or TRBV12-4 and TRBJ1-5, with 7 bases lining up with TRBD1. J was trimmed by 4 bases and V by 4 bases; bases with no gene match: 7. The length of the CDR3 is 15 residues. The CDR3 sequence is CASSSQDRRNQPQHF. In DNA form, the CDR3 reads TGTGCCAGCAGTTCCCAGGACAGGAGAAATCAGCCCCAGCATTTT.

The J gene is TRBJ2-1, the V gene TRBV13; the D call may be TRBD1 or TRBD2 (5 bases each). Trimming removed 1 base at V and 11 bases at J, with 21 bases between. The CDR3 is made up of 16 amino acids. The germline V gene encodes CDR1 PRHDT and CDR2 FYEKMQ (reference sequence). CDR3 sequence reads: CASSLVVGTEGRQQFF. For the CDR3, the DNA is TGTGCCAGCAGCTTAGTTGTAGGGACCGAGGGCAGGCAGCAGTTCTTC.

The rearrangement joins TRBV7-9 to TRBJ1-2, with D tentatively TRBD1 (6 bases). CDR3 size: 17 residues. Per the germline V gene, CDR1 is SEHNR and CDR2 is FQNEAQ (reference sequence). V lost 1 base to trimming and J lost 0 bases, with 15 bases between them. CDR3 bases: TGTGCCAGCAGCTTAGTCCCAGGGGACGATACTAACTATGGCTACACCTTC. Encoded protein: CASSLVPGDDTNYGYTF.

The chain recombines TRBV2 with TRBJ2-5; 7 bases line up with TRBD1. Germline V gene sequence: CDR1 SNHLY, CDR2 FYNNEI. The CDR3 runs to 15 residues. The ends lost 5 bases at V and 2 bases at J; junction bases unmatched: 8. CDR3 nucleotides: TGTGCCAGCAGTATTCCGGGACAGAGACAAGAGACCCAGTACTTC. Translating gives CASSIPGQRQETQYF. The whole variable domain, remainder taken from reference TRBV2 and TRBJ2-5, is EPEVTQTPSHQVTQMGQEVILRCVPISNHLYFYWYRQILGQKVEFLVSFYNNEISEKSEIFDDQFSVERPDGSNFTLKIRSTKLEDSAMYFCASSIPGQRQETQYFGPGTRLLVL.

The chain carries TRBV10-3 and TRBJ2-2; 9 bases align to TRBD1. Per germline, CDR1 ENHRY and CDR2 SYGVKD. Trimming cost V 1 base and J 1 base; bases outside gene matches: 7. The CDR3 contains 18 residues. The CDR3 DNA sequence: TGTGCCATCAGTGAGTTGAGACCGGGACAGGGGAACACCGGGGAGCTGTTTTTT. Amino acids: CAISELRPGQGNTGELFF.